This T cell receptor beta chain is drawn from a study of blood T cell repertoires in COVID-19. Study at large: The origin of the acute and convalescent COVID-19 samples was the United States, Italy and Spain. Sources were T cells, B-cell-depleted T cells, or PBMCs; the material itself was cDNA or gDNA.

The CDR3 runs to 14 residues. Losses at the gene ends were 2 bases for V and 8 bases for J; bases not matched to a gene: 5. Germline V gene data show CDR1 as MNHEY and CDR2 as SVGAGI. In the authors' methods: Estimates of nucleated cell counts were drawn from the amplification of reference gene primers. The protocol was immunoSEQ multiplex PCR, while the TCRdb copy is restricted to in-frame clones and leaves out a portion. V, J and clone size are taken as reported in that table, and D and trimming were inferred from the DNA itself. In the table there are under 350,000 clones, 89% of which are singletons.

The source is a man aged 50-60 years with acute or convalescent COVID-19. The chain joins TRBV6-5 to TRBJ1-4; 7 bases line up with TRBD1. Sample: peripheral blood. The DNA of the CDR3 is TGTGCCAGCAGTTACAAACAGGGGAGAGAAAAACTGTTTTTT. Its translation: CASSYKQGREKLFF.